This record concerns one T cell receptor beta chain sequence. The sample holds many counts of this clonotype. Its antigen has not been determined. No much larger clonotype is one base removed from it; base qualities were not supplied. Ophthalmopathy patients had moderately to severely active disease, Clinical Activity Score of at least 3, NOSPECS grade of at least 4, and disease duration under 3 months. Anyone with other autoimmune diseases, uncontrolled infections, pregnancy or lactation was excluded from the study. Diagnosis was based on clinical symptoms, serum thyroxine, TRAb, thyroid ultrasound and orbital computed tomography. PBMCs were isolated from about 10 ml of fresh peripheral blood by Ficoll-Paque density gradient centrifugation. Total RNA was extracted with Trizol reagent and quality-checked on an Agilent 2100 Bioanalyzer. These data come from a study of Graves' ophthalmopathy and Graves' hyperthyroidism (dated 2018 in TCRdb). Describing the broader study: Peripheral blood samples were taken at the time of initial diagnosis, before any treatment was given. In total, approximately 130 blood samples were TCR-sequenced: under 45 ophthalmopathy, 75 hyperthyroidism and some 17 hyperthyroidism-to-ophthalmopathy patients. After sampling, hyperthyroidism patients received methimazole starting at 30 mg daily, and ophthalmopathy patients received high-dose intravenous methylprednisolone. To tell Graves' ophthalmopathy apart from Graves' hyperthyroidism, and to predict which patients would progress to ophthalmopathy, the study relied on TCR beta repertoire signatures. An independent validation cohort comprised some 19 hyperthyroidism patients and 15 to 17 patients who later progressed from hyperthyroidism to ophthalmopathy. To explore V-J signatures that distinguish ophthalmopathy from hyperthyroidism, a discovery set of about a hundred patients was enrolled, made up of 43 with ophthalmopathy and 55 to 65 with stable hyperthyroidism. T-cell repertoires of thyroid tissue and blood were compared in five or six hyperthyroidism patients. The roughly 90 discovery patients were divided at random into training and test sets in a 7:3 ratio.

Trimming costs V 5 bases and J 8 bases, and their ends lie 21 bases apart. From the cysteine through the phenylalanine, the CDR3 covers 15 amino acids. Only CDR3 DNA remains: 45 bases, in frame from the first base. Reading the germline V gene gives CDR1 MDHEN and CDR2 SYDVKM. Overall study outcomes, separate from this receptor: Most expanded thyroid clonotypes with frequency above 0.001 were also detected in blood, suggesting blood repertoires may reflect the thyroid immune response. No statistical method was used to predetermine the sample size, and group allocation was not hidden from the investigators. In validation, the model predicted ophthalmopathy progression with about 70% sensitivity and around 72% specificity; 12 predicted patients were CT-confirmed with GO in a median of about 6.1 months. In cross-validation, the 13-signature model distinguished ophthalmopathy from stable hyperthyroidism with less than 90% sensitivity and about 81% specificity, while in the test set the corresponding values were around 79% and 71%.

TCR beta CDR3 regions were amplified from RNA transcripts for repertoire sequencing. A first-round RT-PCR used HTBI primers with the Qiagen OneStep RT-PCR kit, followed by a second-round multiplex PCR, size selection and purification. Libraries were sequenced on an Illumina HiSeq2000 using paired-end 100 bp reads. The authors processed their data as follows. SOAPnuke was used for read processing, and reads with adapters, uncalled bases, a mean Phred below 15, or no exact constant-primer or identifier match were discarded. High-quality paired reads were merged with COPE v1.2.5. Each unique nucleotide sequence was treated as a clonotype, and MiTCR v1.1 was used to align the clonotypes to the IMGT TRB V, D and J references. The analysis was limited to V-J combinations with a frequency above 0.0001, which together covered about 99% of repertoires. For each V-J combination, a TCR clonal expansion and chaos score was defined as F50 clonal expansion divided by the chaos observed in the TCRdist matrix. Welch's t-statistics and random forest were used to reduce features to 13 V-J combinations, which were fed into a naive Bayes classifier. The Morisita-Horn index was used to measure how similar the thyroid and blood repertoires were. Using fastp trimming at Q25 and MiXCR clonotype assembly, TCRdb reanalyzed the public sequencing data and kept in-frame beta chains. One record per CDR3 amino acid sequence lists the most common genes and DNA. TCRdb's processing, not the authors' own work, is the source of the V and J calls. This sample holds under 200,000 distinct CDR3 sequences; less than 45% were observed only once. About 5.8% of the sample is held by the ten biggest clonotypes.

Sequenced: peripheral blood. The source of this sequence is a woman in her 40s with Graves' ophthalmopathy. Donor details come from another sample of the same person, matched by shared clones. This chain joins TRBV28 to TRBJ1-2, and perhaps TRBD1 as D gene, on 5 matching bases. This receptor carries the CDR3 CASSLPRGLTYGYTF. The nucleotide sequence reads TGTGCCAGCAGTCTGCCTCGGGGACTAACCTACGGCTACACCTTC.